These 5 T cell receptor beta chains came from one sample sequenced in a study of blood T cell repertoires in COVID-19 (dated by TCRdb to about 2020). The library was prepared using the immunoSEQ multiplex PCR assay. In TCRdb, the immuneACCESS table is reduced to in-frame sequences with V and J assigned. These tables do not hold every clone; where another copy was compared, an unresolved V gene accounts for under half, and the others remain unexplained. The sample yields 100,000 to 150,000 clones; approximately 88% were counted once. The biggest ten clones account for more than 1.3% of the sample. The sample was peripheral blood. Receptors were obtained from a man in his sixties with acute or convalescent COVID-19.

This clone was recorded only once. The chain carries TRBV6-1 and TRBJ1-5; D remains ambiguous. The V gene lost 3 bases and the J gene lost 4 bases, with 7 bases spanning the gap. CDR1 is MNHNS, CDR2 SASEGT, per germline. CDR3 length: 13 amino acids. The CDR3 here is CASSDVQNQPQHF. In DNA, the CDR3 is TGTGCCAGCAGTGATGTACAGAATCAGCCCCAGCATTTT.

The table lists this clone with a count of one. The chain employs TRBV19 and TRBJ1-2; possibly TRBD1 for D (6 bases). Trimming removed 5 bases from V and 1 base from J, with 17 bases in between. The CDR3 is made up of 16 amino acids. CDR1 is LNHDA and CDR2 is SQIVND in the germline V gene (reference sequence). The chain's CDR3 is CASSRLTEGDNYGYTF. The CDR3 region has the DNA TGTGCCAGTAGTCGATTGACAGAGGGGGATAACTATGGCTACACCTTC.

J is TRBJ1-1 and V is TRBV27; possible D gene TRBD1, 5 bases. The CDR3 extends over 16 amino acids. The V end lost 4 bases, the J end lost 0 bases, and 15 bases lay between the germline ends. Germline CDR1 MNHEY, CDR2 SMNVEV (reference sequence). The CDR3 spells CASSSLLGGMNTEAFF. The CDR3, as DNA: TGTGCCAGCAGTTCCCTTTTGGGGGGGATGAACACTGAAGCTTTCTTT.

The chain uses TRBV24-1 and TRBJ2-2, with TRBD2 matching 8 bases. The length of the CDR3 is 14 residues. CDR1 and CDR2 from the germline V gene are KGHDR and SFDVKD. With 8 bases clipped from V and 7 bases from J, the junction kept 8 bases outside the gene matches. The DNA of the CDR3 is TGTGCCACCACCGCCGCGGGAGGAGGCGGGGAGCTGTTTTTT. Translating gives CATTAAGGGGELFF.

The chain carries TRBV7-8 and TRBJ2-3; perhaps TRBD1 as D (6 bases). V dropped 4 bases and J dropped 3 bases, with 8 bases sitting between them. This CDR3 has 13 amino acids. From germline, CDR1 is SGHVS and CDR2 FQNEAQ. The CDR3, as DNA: TGTGCCAGCAGCTCGGGACAAACAGATACGCAGTATTTT. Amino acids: CASSSGQTDTQYF.